The clone carrying this T cell receptor (beta chain) was counted between two and nine times. Its matching antigen is unknown. These data originate in a study of Graves' ophthalmopathy and Graves' hyperthyroidism. Overall study: Researchers obtained peripheral blood at initial diagnosis, before any treatment had begun. Findings and caveats of the study: Among expanded thyroid clonotypes above 0.001 frequency, most also occurred in blood.

Having ophthalmopathy, the donors showed moderate-to-severe activity, CAS ≥3 and NOSPECS ≥4, with disease lasting under 3 months. Clinical symptoms and serum thyroxine were used for diagnosis; TRAb, thyroid ultrasound and orbital computed tomography were also relied on. Germline V gives CDR1 SGHRS, CDR2 YFSETQ. J was trimmed by 6 bases and V by 0 bases; bases with no gene match: 3. This CDR3 contains 13 residues. Scientists amplified the TCR beta CDR3 regions from RNA transcripts. Scientists carried out first-round RT-PCR using HTBI primers and then a second-round multiplex PCR. TCRdb reprocessed the multiplex PCR reads via MiXCR and lists one record per CDR3 protein. The sample has about 640,000 distinct CDR3 sequences; over 40% are singletons.

This clonotype originated in an adult man with Graves' ophthalmopathy. The sequencing input was peripheral blood. The chain joins TRBV5-1 to TRBJ2-7, with 7 bases lining up with TRBD1. CDR3 amino acids: CASSLGDSSEQYF. The CDR3 bases are TGCGCCAGCAGCTTGGGGGACAGTTCCGAGCAGTACTTC.